These T cell receptor beta chains were read from a single sample in a study of T cells of healthy individuals. TCRdb passed the 5' RACE reads through MiXCR, listing each CDR3 protein once. Of around 98,000 distinct CDR3 sequences listed, approximately 15% are singletons. These receptors originate from a human donor in good health. CDR3s include the opening cysteine and the closing phenylalanine or tryptophan. The order of the fields is V gene, J gene, D gene, clone size, CDR3 protein, CDR3 DNA. The D gene is left open where the match is weak. Clone size is stated in some rows and not others, as once, few, many or a class when expanded.

v_call: TRBV20-1; j_call: TRBJ1-1; d_call: TRBD1; clone_size: few; cdr3_aa: CSAFNPGQAKNTEAFF; cdr3_nt: TGCAGTGCTTTCAATCCGGGACAGGCAAAAAACACTGAAGCTTTCTTT
v_call: TRBV20-1; j_call: TRBJ2-3; d_call: TRBD2; clone_size: -; cdr3_aa: CSALARLAGDPIFHTDTQYF; cdr3_nt: TGCAGTGCTCTCGCCCGACTAGCGGGGGACCCTATATTTCACACAGATACGCAGTATTTT
v_call: TRBV14; j_call: TRBJ2-5; d_call: -; clone_size: many; cdr3_aa: CASSEVGGRQETQYF; cdr3_nt: TGTGCCAGCAGCGAGGTCGGGGGTCGACAAGAGACCCAGTACTTC
v_call: TRBV4-3; j_call: TRBJ2-1; d_call: TRBD2; clone_size: many; cdr3_aa: CASSPTSSGSSYNEQFF; cdr3_nt: TGCGCCAGCAGCCCCACCTCTAGCGGAAGCTCCTACAATGAGCAGTTCTTC
v_call: TRBV10-3; j_call: TRBJ2-7; d_call: -; clone_size: -; cdr3_aa: CAISEGTPGYEQYF; cdr3_nt: TGTGCCATCAGTGAGGGAACCCCGGGGTACGAGCAGTACTTC
v_call: TRBV4-2; j_call: TRBJ2-3; d_call: -; clone_size: many; cdr3_aa: CASSQVGLGGSAQDTQYF; cdr3_nt: TGTGCCAGCAGCCAAGTGGGCCTAGGGGGGTCGGCCCAAGATACGCAGTATTTT
v_call: TRBV28; j_call: TRBJ2-7; d_call: TRBD1; clone_size: many; cdr3_aa: CASSLSPGQNYEQYF; cdr3_nt: TGTGCCAGCAGTTTGTCTCCGGGACAGAACTACGAGCAGTACTTC
v_call: TRBV29-1; j_call: TRBJ1-1; d_call: -; clone_size: many; cdr3_aa: CSVIQNTEAFF; cdr3_nt: TGCAGCGTTATTCAGAACACTGAAGCTTTCTTT
v_call: TRBV6-2/TRBV6-3; j_call: TRBJ2-4; d_call: -; clone_size: -; cdr3_aa: CASSYRGIAKNIQYF; cdr3_nt: TGTGCCAGCAGTTACAGAGGGATAGCCAAAAACATTCAGTACTTC
v_call: TRBV2; j_call: TRBJ1-1; d_call: TRBD1; clone_size: -; cdr3_aa: CASSQQGGHTEAFF; cdr3_nt: TGTGCCAGCAGCCAACAGGGGGGGCACACTGAAGCTTTCTTT
v_call: TRBV7-2; j_call: TRBJ1-6; d_call: -; clone_size: few; cdr3_aa: CASSNGNNSPLHF; cdr3_nt: TGTGCCAGCAGCAATGGAAATAATTCACCCCTCCACTTT
v_call: TRBV6-5; j_call: TRBJ1-2; d_call: TRBD1; clone_size: -; cdr3_aa: CASSLIRGDGYGYTF; cdr3_nt: TGTGCCAGCAGTCTCATCAGGGGGGACGGCTATGGCTACACCTTC
v_call: TRBV6-5; j_call: TRBJ1-4; d_call: -; clone_size: few; cdr3_aa: CAISRGVNEKLFF; cdr3_nt: TGTGCCATTTCGCGGGGAGTTAATGAAAAACTGTTTTTT
v_call: TRBV3-1; j_call: TRBJ2-3; d_call: -; clone_size: many; cdr3_aa: CASSQDTTSGQYF; cdr3_nt: TGTGCCAGCAGCCAAGATACCACTTCGGGGCAGTATTTT
v_call: TRBV10-3; j_call: TRBJ2-3; d_call: -; clone_size: -; cdr3_aa: CAIRDPTSGDTQYF; cdr3_nt: TGTGCCATCAGGGACCCCACTAGTGGAGATACGCAGTATTTT
v_call: TRBV18; j_call: TRBJ2-7; d_call: -; clone_size: -; cdr3_aa: CASSPRVNEQYF; cdr3_nt: TGTGCCAGCTCACCGAGGGTCAACGAGCAGTACTTC